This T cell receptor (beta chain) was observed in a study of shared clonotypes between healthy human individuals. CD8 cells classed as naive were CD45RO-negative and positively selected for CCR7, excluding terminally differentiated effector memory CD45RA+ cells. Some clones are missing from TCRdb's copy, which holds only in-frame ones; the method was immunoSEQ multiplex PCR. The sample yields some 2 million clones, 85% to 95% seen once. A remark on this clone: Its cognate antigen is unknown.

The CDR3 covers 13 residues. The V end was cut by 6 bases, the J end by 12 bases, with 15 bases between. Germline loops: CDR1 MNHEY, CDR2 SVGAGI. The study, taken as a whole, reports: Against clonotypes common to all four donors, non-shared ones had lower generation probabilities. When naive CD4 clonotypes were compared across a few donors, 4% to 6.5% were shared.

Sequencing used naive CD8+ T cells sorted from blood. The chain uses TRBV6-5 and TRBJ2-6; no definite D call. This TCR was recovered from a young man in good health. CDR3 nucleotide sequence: TGTGCCAGCAGCCCAGAAGGGTGGGGCGTCCTGACTTTC. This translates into CASSPEGWGVLTF.